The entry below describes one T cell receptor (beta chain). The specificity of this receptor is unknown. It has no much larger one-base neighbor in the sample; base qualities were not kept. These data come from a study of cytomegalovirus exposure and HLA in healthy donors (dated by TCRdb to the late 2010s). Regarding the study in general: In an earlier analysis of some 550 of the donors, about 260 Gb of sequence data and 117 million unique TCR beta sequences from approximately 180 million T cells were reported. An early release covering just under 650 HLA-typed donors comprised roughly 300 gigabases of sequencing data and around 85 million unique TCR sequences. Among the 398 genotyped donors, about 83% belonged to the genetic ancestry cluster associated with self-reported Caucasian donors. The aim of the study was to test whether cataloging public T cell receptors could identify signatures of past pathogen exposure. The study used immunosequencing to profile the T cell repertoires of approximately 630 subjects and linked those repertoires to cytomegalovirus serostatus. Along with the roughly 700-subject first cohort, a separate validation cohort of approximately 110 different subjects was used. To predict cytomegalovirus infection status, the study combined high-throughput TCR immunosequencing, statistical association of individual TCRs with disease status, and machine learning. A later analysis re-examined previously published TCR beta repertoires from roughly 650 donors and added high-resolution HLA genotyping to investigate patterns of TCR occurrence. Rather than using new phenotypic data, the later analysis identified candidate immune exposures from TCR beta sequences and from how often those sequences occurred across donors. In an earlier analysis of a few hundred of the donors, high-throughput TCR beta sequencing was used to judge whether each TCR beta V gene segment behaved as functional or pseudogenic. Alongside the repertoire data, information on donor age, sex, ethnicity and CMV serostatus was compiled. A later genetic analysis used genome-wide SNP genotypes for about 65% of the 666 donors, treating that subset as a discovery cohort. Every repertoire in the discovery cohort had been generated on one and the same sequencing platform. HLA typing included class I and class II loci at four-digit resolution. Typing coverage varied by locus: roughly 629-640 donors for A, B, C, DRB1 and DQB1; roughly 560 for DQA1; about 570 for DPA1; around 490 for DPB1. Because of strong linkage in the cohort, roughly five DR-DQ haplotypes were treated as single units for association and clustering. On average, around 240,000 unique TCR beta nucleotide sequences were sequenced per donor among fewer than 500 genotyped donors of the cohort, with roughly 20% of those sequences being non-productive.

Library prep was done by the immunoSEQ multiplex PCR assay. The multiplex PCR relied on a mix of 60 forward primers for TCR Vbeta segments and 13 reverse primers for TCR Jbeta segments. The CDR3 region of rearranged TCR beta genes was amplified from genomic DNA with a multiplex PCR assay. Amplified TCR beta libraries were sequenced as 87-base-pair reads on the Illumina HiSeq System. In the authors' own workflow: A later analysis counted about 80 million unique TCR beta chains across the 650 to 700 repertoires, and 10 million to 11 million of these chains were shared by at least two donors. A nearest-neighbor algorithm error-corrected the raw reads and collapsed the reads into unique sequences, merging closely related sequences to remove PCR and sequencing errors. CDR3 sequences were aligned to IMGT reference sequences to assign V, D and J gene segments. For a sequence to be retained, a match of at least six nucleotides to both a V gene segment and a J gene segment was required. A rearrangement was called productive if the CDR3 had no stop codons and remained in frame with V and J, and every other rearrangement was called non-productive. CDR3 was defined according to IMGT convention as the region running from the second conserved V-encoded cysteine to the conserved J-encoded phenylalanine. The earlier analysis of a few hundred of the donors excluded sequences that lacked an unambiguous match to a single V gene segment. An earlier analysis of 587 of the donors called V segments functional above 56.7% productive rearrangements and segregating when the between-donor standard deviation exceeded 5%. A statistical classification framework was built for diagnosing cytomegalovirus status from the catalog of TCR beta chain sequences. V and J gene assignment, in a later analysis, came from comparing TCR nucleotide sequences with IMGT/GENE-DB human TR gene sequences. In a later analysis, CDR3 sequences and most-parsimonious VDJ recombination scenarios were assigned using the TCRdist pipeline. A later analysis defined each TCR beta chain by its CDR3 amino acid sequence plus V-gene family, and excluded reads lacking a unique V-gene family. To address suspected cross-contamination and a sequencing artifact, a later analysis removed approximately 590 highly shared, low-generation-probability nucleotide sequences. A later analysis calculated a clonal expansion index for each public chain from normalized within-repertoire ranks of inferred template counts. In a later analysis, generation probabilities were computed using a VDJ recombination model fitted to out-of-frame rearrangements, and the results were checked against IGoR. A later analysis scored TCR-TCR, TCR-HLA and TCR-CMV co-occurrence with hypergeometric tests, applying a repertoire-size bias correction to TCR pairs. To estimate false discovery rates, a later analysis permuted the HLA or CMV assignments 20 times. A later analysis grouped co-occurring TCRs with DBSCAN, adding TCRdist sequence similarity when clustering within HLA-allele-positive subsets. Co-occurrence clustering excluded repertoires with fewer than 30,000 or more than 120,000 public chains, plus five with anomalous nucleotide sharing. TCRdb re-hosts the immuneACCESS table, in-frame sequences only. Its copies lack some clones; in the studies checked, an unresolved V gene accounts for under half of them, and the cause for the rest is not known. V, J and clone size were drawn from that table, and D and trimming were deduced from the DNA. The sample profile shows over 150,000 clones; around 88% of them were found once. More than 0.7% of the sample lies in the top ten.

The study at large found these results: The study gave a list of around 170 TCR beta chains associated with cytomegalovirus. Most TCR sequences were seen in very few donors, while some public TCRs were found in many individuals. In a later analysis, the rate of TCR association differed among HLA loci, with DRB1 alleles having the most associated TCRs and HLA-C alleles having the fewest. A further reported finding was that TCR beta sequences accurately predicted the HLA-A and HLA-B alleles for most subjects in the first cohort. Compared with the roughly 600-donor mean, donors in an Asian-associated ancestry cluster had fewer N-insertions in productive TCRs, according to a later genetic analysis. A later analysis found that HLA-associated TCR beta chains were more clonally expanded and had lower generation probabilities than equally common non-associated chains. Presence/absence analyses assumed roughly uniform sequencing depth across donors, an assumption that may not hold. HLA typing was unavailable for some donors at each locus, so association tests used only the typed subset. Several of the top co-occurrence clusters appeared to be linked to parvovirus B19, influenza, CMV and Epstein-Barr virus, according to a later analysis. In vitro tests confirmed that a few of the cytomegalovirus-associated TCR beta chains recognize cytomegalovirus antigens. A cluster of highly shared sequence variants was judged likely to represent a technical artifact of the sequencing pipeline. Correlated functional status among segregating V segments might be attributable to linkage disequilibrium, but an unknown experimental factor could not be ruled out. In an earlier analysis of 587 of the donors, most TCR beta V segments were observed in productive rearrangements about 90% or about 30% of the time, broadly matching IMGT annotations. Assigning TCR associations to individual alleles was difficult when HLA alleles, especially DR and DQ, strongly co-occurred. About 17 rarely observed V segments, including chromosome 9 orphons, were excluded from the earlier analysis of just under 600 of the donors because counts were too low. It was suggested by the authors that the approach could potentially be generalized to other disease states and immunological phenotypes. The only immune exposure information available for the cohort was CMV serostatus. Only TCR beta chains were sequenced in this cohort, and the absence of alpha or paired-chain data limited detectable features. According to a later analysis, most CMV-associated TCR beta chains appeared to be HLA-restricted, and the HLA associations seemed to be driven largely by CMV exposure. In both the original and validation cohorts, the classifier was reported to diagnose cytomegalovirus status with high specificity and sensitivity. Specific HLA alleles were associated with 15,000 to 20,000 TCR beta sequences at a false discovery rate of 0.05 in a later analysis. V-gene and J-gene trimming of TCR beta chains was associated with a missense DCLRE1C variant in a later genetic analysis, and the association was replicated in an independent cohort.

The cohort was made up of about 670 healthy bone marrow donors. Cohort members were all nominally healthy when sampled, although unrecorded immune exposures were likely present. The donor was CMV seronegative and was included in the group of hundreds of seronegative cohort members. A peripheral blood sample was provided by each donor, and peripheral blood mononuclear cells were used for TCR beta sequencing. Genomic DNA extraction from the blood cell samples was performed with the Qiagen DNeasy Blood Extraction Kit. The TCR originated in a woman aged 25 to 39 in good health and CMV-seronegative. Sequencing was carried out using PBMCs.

The CDR3 amino acid sequence is: CASSKGTGPYGYTF. DNA sequence: TGTGCCAGCAGCAAAGGGACAGGGCCCTATGGCTACACCTTC. The chain is assembled from TRBV21-1 and TRBJ1-2; the DNA was not compared with TRBD1, the D call given in the table. TRBV21-1 counts as a pseudogene. From its cysteine to its phenylalanine, the CDR3 spans 14 amino acids. Only the CDR3 portion is preserved as DNA: 42 bases, with reading frame beginning at the first base.